This TCR beta chain was profiled in a study of T cell clones after liver transplantation. TCRdb's copy holds only in-frame clones and misses some; the assay was immunoSEQ multiplex PCR. The sample records 53,000 or so clones, approximately 84% being singletons. CDR3 length equals 13 residues. Germline V gene lookup returns CDR1 MDHEN and CDR2 SYDVKM. V lost 6 bases and J lost 8; bases outside the gene matches: 9. The V call is TRBV28, the J call TRBJ1-2, with 7 nucleotides matching TRBD1. Sequences were derived from CD4+ T cells from blood, sampled before liver transplant. This sequence originates from a human donor who received a liver transplant. CDR3 residues: CASSLETGRGYTF. CDR3 sequence (DNA): TGTGCCAGCAGCTTGGAGACAGGGAGGGGCTACACCTTC.